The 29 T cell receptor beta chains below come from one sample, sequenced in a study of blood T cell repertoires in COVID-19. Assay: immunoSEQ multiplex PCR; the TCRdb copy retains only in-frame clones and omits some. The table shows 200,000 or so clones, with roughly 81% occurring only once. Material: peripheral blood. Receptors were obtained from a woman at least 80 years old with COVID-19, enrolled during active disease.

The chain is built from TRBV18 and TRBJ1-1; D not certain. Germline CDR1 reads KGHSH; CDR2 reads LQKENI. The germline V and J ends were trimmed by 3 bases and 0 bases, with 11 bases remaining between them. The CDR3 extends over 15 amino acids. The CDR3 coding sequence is TGTGCCAGCTCACCGTGGCTTGGAGTGAACACTGAAGCTTTCTTT. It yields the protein CASSPWLGVNTEAFF.

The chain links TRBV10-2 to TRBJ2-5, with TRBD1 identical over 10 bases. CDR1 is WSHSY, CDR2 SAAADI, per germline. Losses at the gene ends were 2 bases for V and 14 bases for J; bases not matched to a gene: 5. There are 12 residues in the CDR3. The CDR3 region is CASSEDRGRVYF. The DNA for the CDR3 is TGCGCCAGCAGTGAGGACAGGGGGCGCGTATACTTC.

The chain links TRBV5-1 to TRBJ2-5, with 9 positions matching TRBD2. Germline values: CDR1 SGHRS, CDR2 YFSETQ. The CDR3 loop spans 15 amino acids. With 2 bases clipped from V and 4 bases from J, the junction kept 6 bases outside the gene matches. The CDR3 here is CASSFPPSGVETQYF. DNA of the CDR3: TGCGCCAGCAGCTTCCCCCCTAGCGGGGTAGAGACCCAGTACTTC.

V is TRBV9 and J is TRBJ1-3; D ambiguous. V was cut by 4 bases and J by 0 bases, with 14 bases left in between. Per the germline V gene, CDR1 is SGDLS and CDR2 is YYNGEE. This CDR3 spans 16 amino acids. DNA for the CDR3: TGTGCCAGCAGCCTCGACTTTGGGAGCTCTGGAAACACCATATATTTT. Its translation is CASSLDFGSSGNTIYF.

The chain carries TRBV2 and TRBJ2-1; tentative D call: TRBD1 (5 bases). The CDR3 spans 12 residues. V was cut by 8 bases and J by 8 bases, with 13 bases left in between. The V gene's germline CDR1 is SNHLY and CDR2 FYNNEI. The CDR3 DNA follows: TGTGCCAGCCGGCCGCAGGGCGATGAGCAGTTCTTC. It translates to CASRPQGDEQFF.

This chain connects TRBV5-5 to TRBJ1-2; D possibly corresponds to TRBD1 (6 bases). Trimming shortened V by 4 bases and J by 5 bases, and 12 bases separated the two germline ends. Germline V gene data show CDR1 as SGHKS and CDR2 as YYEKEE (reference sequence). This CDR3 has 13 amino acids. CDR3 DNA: TGTGCCAGCAGCCAGGGGAATCGGTATGGCTACACCTTC. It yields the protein CASSQGNRYGYTF.

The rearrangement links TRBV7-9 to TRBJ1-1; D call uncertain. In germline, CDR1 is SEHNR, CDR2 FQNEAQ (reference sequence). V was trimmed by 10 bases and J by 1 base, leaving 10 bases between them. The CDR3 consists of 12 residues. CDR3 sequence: CATREGNTEAFF. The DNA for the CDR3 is TGTGCCACCAGAGAGGGGAACACTGAAGCTTTCTTT.

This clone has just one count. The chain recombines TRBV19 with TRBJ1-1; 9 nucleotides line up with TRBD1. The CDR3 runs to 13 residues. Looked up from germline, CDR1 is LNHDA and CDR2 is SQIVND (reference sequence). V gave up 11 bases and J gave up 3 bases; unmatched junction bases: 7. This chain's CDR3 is CAGSRTGDTEAFF. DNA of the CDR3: TGTGCCGGCAGTCGGACAGGGGACACTGAAGCTTTCTTT.

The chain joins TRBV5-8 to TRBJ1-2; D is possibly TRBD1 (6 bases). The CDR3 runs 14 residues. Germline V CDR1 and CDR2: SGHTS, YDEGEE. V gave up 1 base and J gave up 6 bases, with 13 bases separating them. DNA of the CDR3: TGTGCCAGCAGCTTGAACAGGGCTTCGCATGGCTACACCTTC. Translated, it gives CASSLNRASHGYTF.

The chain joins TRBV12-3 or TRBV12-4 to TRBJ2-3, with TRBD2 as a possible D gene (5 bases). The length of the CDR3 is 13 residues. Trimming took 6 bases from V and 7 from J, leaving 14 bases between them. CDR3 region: CASRSGLANTQYF. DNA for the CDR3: TGTGCCAGCAGGTCCGGACTGGCTAATACGCAGTATTTT.

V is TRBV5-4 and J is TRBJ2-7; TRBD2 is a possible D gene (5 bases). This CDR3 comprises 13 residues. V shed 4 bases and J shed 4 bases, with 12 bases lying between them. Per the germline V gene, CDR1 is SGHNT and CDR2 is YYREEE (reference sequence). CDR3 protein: CASSAGPGYEQYF. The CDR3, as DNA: TGTGCCAGCAGCGCTGGCCCGGGGTACGAGCAGTACTTC.

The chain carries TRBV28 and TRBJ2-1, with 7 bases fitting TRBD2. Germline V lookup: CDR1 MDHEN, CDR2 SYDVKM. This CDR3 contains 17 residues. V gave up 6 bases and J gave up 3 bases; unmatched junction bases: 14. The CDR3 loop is CASSTPILAGHYNEQFF. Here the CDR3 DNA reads TGTGCCAGCAGCACCCCAATATTAGCGGGCCACTACAATGAGCAGTTCTTC.

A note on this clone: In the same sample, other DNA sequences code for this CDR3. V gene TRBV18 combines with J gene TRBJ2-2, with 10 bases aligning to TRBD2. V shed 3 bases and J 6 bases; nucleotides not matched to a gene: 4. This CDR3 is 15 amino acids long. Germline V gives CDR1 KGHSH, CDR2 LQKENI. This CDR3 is CASSPLAGEAGELFF. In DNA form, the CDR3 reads TGTGCCAGCTCACCTCTAGCGGGAGAGGCCGGGGAGCTGTTTTTT.

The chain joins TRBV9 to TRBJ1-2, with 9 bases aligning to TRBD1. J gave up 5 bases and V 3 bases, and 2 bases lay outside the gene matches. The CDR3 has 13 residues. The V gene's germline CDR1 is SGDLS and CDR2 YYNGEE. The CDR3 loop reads CASSGGTGYGYTF. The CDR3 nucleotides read TGTGCCAGCAGCGGCGGGACAGGGTATGGCTACACCTTC. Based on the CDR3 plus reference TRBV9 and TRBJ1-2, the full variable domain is DSGVTQTPKHLITATGQRVTLRCSPRSGDLSVYWYQQSLDQGLQFLIQYYNGEERAKGNILERFSAQQFPDLHSELNLSSLELGDSALYFCASSGGTGYGYTFGSGTRLTVV.

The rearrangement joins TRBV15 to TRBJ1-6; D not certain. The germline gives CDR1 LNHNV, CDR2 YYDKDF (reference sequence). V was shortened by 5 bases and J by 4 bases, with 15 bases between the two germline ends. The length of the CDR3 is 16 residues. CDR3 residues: CATSDGGGFYNSPLHF. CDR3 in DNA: TGTGCCACCAGCGACGGCGGAGGCTTTTATAATTCACCCCTCCACTTT.

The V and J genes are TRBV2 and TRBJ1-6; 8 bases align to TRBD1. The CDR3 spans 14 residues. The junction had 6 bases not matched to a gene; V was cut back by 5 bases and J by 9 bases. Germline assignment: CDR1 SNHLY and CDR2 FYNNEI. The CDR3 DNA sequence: TGTGCCAGCAGTAAGGAACAGGGGGGTTCACCCCTCCACTTT. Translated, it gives CASSKEQGGSPLHF. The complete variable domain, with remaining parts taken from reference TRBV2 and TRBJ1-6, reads EPEVTQTPSHQVTQMGQEVILRCVPISNHLYFYWYRQILGQKVEFLVSFYNNEISEKSEIFDDQFSVERPDGSNFTLKIRSTKLEDSAMYFCASSKEQGGSPLHFGNGTRLTVT.

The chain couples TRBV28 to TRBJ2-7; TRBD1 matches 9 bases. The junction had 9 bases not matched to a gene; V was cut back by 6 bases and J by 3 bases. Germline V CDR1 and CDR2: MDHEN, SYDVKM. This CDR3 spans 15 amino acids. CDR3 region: CASRIGQGSFYEQYF. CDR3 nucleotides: TGTGCCAGCAGAATAGGACAGGGGAGTTTCTACGAGCAGTACTTC. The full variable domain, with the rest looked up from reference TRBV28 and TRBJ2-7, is DVKVTQSSRYLVKRTGEKVFLECVQDMDHENMFWYRQDPGLGLRLIYFSYDVKMKEKGDIPEGYSVSREKKERFSLILESASTNQTSMYLCASRIGQGSFYEQYFGPGTRLTVT.

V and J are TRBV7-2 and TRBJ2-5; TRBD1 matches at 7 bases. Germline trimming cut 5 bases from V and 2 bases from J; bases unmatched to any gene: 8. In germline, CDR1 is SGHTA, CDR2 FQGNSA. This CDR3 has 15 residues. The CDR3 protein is CASSNRDSAQETQYF. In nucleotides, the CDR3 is TGTGCCAGCAGCAACAGGGACAGCGCACAAGAGACCCAGTACTTC.

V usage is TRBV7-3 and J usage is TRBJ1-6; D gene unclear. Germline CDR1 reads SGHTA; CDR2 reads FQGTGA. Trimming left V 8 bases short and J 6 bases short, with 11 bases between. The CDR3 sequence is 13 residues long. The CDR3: CASGSHSNSPLHF. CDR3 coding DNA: TGTGCCAGCGGTTCGCACTCTAATTCACCCCTCCACTTT.

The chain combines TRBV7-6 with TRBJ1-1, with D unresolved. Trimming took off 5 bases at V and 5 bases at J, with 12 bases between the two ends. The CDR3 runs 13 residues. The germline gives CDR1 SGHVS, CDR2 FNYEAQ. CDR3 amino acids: CASSMAGVTEAFF. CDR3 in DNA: TGTGCCAGCAGCATGGCCGGGGTTACTGAAGCTTTCTTT. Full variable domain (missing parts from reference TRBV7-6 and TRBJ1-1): GAGVSQSPRYKVTKRGQDVALRCDPISGHVSLYWYRQALGQGPEFLTYFNYEAQQDKSGLPNDRFSAERPEGSISTLTIQRTEQRDSAMYRCASSMAGVTEAFFGQGTRLTVV.

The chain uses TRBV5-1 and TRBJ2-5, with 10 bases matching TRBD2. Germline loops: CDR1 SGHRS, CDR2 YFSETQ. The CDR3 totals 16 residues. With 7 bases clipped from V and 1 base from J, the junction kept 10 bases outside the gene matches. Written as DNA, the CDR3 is TGCGCCAGCTCACGGGTAGGACTAGCGGTCCAAGAGACCCAGTACTTC. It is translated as CASSRVGLAVQETQYF.

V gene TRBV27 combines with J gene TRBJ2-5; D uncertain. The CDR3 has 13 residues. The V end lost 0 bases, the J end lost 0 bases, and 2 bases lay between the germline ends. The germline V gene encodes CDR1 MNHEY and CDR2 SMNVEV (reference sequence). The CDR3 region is CASSLSNQETQYF. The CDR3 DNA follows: TGTGCCAGCAGTTTATCCAACCAAGAGACCCAGTACTTC.

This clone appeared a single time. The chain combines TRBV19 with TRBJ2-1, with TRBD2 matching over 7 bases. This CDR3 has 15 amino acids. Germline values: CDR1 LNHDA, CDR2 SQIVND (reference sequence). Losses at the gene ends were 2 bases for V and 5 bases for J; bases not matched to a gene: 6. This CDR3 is CASSIPGRPNNEQFF. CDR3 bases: TGTGCCAGTAGTATACCCGGGAGGCCCAACAATGAGCAGTTCTTC.

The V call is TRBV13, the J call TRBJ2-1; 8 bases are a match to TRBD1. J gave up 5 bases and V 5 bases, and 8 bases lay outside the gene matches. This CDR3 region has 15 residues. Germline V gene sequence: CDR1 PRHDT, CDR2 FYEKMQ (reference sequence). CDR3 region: CASSHRGTPNNEQFF. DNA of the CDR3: TGTGCCAGCAGCCACAGGGGGACTCCCAACAATGAGCAGTTCTTC.

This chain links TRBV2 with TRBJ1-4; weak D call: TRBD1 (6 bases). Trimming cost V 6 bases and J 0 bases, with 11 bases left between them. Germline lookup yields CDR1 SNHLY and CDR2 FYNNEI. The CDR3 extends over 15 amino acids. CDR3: CASRGTSATNEKLFF. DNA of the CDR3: TGTGCCAGCAGAGGGACATCTGCAACTAATGAAAAACTGTTTTTT.

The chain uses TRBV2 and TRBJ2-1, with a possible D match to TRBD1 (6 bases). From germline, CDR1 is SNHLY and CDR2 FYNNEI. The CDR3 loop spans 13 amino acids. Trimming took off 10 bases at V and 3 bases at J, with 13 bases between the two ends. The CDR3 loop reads CATTGSNYNEQFF. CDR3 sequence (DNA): TGTGCCACCACAGGGTCCAACTACAATGAGCAGTTCTTC.

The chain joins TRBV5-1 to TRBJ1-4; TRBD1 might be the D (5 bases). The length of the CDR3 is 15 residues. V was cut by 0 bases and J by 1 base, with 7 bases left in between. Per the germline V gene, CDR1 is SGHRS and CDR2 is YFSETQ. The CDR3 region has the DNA TGCGCCAGCAGCTTGGGCGACAGAACTAATGAAAAACTGTTTTTT. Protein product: CASSLGDRTNEKLFF.

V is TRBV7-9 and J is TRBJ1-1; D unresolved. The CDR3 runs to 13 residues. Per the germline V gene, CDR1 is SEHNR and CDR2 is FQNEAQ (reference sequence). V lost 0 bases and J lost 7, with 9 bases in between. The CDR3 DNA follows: TGTGCCAGCAGCTTAGCGATGAACGGTGAAGCTTTCTTT. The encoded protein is CASSLAMNGEAFF.

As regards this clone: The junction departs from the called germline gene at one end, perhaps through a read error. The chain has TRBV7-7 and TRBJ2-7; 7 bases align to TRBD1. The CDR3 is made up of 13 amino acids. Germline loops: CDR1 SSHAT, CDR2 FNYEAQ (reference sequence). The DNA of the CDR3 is TGTGCTAGCAGCCCGACAGGGTCCCACGAGCAGTACTTC. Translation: CASSPTGSHEQYF.